The T cell receptor beta chain under discussion was sequenced for a study of blood T cell repertoires in COVID-19. Study in general: Material from acute and convalescent COVID-19 was sourced from the United States, Italy and Spain.

Clinical history as reported by participants underpinned cohort assignment. In the original workflow: Reference gene primer amplification in the assay estimated nucleated cell counts. Some clones are missing from TCRdb's copy, which holds only in-frame ones; the method was immunoSEQ multiplex PCR. V and J calls and clone size are copied from that table; D and trimming were computed from the DNA. The repertoire holds around 280,000 clones, almost 90% seen once, with around 1.7% in the top ten. The receptor was isolated from a woman younger than 35 with acute COVID-19. Input material: PBMCs or T cells enriched from blood (not recorded which).

The CDR3 DNA sequence: TGTGCCAGCAGCCGGGGCGACTACGAGCAGTACTTC. It specifies CASSRGDYEQYF. The chain couples TRBV3-1 (or the pseudogene TRBV3-2) to TRBJ2-7; TRBD1 is a possible D gene (5 bases). Germline-derived CDR1 and CDR2 are LGHDT and YNNKEL (reference sequence). V gave up 4 bases and J gave up 3 bases, with 7 bases separating them. The CDR3 length is 12 residues.